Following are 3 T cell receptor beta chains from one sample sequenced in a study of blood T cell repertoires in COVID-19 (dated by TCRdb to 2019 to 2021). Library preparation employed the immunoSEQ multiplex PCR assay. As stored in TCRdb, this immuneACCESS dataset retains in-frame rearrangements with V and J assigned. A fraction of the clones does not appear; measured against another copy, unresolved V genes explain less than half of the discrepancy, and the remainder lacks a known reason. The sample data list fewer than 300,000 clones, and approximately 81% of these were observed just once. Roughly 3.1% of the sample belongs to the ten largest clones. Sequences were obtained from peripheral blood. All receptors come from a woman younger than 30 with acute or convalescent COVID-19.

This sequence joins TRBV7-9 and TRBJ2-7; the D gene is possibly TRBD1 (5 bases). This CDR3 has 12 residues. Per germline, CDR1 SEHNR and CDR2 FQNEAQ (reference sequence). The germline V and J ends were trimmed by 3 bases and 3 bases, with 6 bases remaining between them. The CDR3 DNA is TGTGCCAGCAGCTTCGACAGCTACGAGCAGTACTTC. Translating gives CASSFDSYEQYF.

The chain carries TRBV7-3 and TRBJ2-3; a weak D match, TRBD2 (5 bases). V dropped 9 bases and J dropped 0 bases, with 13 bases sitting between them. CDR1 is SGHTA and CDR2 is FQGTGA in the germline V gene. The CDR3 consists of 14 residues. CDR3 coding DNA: TGTGCCAGTCAGGAGGAAACTAGCACAGATACGCAGTATTTT. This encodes CASQEETSTDTQYF.

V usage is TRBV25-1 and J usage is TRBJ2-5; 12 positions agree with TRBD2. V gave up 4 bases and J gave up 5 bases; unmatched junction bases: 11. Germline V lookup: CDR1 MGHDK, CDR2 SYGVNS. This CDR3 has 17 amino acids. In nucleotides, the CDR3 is TGTGCCAGCAGTGCCCCGGGACTAGCGGGTTATGTGGAGACCCAGTACTTC. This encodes CASSAPGLAGYVETQYF.